This is a list of T cell receptor beta chains from one sample in a study of T-cell memory formation after mild COVID-19. TCRdb reprocessed the 5' RACE reads with MiXCR, giving one entry per CDR3 protein. The sample records about 320,000 distinct CDR3 sequences, roughly an eighth being singletons. Sequenced material: PBMCs or a T cell subset sorted from them (not recorded which). These TCRs come from a man in his late teens or twenties who had mild COVID-19 (a few samples of this study predate the infection). Cell type and time point are not known. CDR3s include the opening cysteine and the closing phenylalanine or tryptophan. The order of the fields is D gene, V gene, J gene, clone size, CDR3 DNA, CDR3 protein. The D gene is left open where the match is weak. Only part of the rows carry a size: once, few, many, or a class if the clone is expanded.

>.|TRBV20-1|TRBJ2-2|.
TGCAGTGCTAGCGGCCTAGCGATAACCGGGGAGCTGTTTTTT
CSASGLAITGELFF
>TRBD2|TRBV29-1|TRBJ2-1|few
TGCAGCGTTGAGTTGGTAGCGGGGCAATACAATGAGCAGTTCTTC
CSVELVAGQYNEQFF
>.|TRBV25-1|TRBJ2-1|few
TGTGCCAGCAGTGAATATACGTCCCTGGATGAGCAGTTCTTC
CASSEYTSLDEQFF
>.|TRBV6-5|TRBJ2-3|many
TGTGCCAGCAGTTACTCCGCCTGGGATACGCAGTATTTT
CASSYSAWDTQYF
>TRBD1|TRBV28|TRBJ2-6|few
TGTGCCAGCAGTCAGTACCGGGACAGCTCTGGGGCCAACGTCCTGACTTTC
CASSQYRDSSGANVLTF
>.|TRBV6-5|TRBJ2-5|.
TGTGCCAGCACCCTACAGGGTCAAGAGACCCAGTACTTC
CASTLQGQETQYF
>TRBD1|TRBV28|TRBJ2-1|few
TGTGCCAGCAGGCACCACAGGGGGCTTCCTTGGGATGAGCAGTTCTTC
CASRHHRGLPWDEQFF
>.|TRBV5-6|TRBJ1-1|.
TGTGCCAGCACCGCGCGACAGATCTACACTGAAGCTTTCTTT
CASTARQIYTEAFF
>.|TRBV20-1|TRBJ2-1|few
TGCAGTGCTAGTCTCGAGAATGAGCAGTTCTTC
CSASLENEQFF
>TRBD2|TRBV12-3/TRBV12-4|TRBJ2-3|.
TGTGCCAGCAGTTTAGGTCCGGGGGGTACGCAGTATTTT
CASSLGPGGTQYF
>.|TRBV24-1|TRBJ2-2|many
TGTGCCACCAGTGATGAACAGGGCGCCGGGGAGCTGTTTTTT
CATSDEQGAGELFF
>.|TRBV4-3|TRBJ1-5|few
TGCGCCAGCAGCCAAGACCCGGTCTTTCAGCCCCAGCATTTT
CASSQDPVFQPQHF
>.|TRBV29-1|TRBJ2-1|.
TGCACCGCCGAGATAGGGACAATCGATGGGGATGAGCAGTTCTTC
CTAEIGTIDGDEQFF
>.|TRBV20-1|TRBJ1-1|few
TGCAGTGCTAGCGGGGGGAGGGGCGCGAACACTGAAGCTTTCTTT
CSASGGRGANTEAFF
>.|TRBV20-1|TRBJ1-4|few
TGCAGTGCTAGGAACAGGGAAAAACTGTTTTTT
CSARNREKLFF
>.|TRBV20-1|TRBJ2-5|.
TGCAGTGCTACGGCCGAGTTGAGGGAGACCCAGTACTTC
CSATAELRETQYF
>TRBD1|TRBV20-1|TRBJ2-1|few
TGCAGTGCTAGCGGACAGGGGTACAATGAGCAGTTCTTC
CSASGQGYNEQFF
>TRBD1|TRBV5-1|TRBJ1-1|many
TGCGCCAGCAGCTTGGGGGCGGGGACAGGCCAACGAGCTTTCTTT
CASSLGAGTGQRAFF
>.|TRBV12-3/TRBV12-4|TRBJ2-3|many
TGTGCCAGCAGTTTGGGAGCGGTAGATACGCAGTATTTT
CASSLGAVDTQYF
>.|TRBV12-3/TRBV12-4|TRBJ2-2|.
TGTGCCAGCAGACCGATGGACACCGGGGAGCTGTTTTTT
CASRPMDTGELFF
>TRBD1|TRBV5-5|TRBJ1-5|.
TGTGCCAGCAGCTTGACGAGACAGGGGAATCAGCCCCAGCATTTT
CASSLTRQGNQPQHF
>.|TRBV5-1|TRBJ2-3|.
TGCGCCAGCAGCTTGCCCCGCGCGGGGATCGATACGCAGTATTTT
CASSLPRAGIDTQYF
>TRBD1|TRBV7-2|TRBJ2-7|.
TGTGCCAGCAGCTTAAGGACAGGGAGCTCCTACGAGCAGTACTTC
CASSLRTGSSYEQYF
>TRBD1|TRBV6-1|TRBJ2-5|.
TGTGCCAGCAGCTTTGACAGGGGTTGGTGGGAGACCCAGTACTTC
CASSFDRGWWETQYF
>TRBD2|TRBV5-1|TRBJ2-3|.
TGCGCCAGCAGCCCTAGCGGGGCCGGCACAGATACGCAGTATTTT
CASSPSGAGTDTQYF
>.|TRBV25-1|TRBJ2-7|few
TGTGCCAGCAGTGAATCTTATGAGGGAAGCTCCTACGAGCAGTACTTC
CASSESYEGSSYEQYF
>.|TRBV2|TRBJ1-1|many
TGTGCCAGCAGTTCGCCAAATAATCGGGATGAAGCTTTCTTT
CASSSPNNRDEAFF
>TRBD1|TRBV28|TRBJ2-5|many
TGTGCCAGCAGCCGGTCAGGGGGCGCGGAGACCCAGTACTTC
CASSRSGGAETQYF
>.|TRBV20-1|TRBJ1-5|few
TGCAGTGCTACGCCCAGCGGTCAGCCCCAGCATTTT
CSATPSGQPQHF
>.|TRBV7-9|TRBJ2-1|many
TGTGCCAGCAGCTCGTCTACCCCTCGTCCGAGCTCCTACAATGAGCAGTTCTTC
CASSSSTPRPSSYNEQFF
>TRBD2|TRBV18|TRBJ2-2|many
TGTGCCAGCTCACCAGGACTAGCGGGTGCGAACACCGGGGAGCTGTTTTTT
CASSPGLAGANTGELFF
>.|TRBV20-1|TRBJ2-5|few
TGCAGTGCTATGTGGTGGGGGGAAGAGACCCAGTACTTC
CSAMWWGEETQYF
>.|TRBV18|TRBJ1-1|few
TGTGCCAGCTCACCTCAAAGGAACAGTGGGGTGAACACTGAAGCTTTCTTT
CASSPQRNSGVNTEAFF
>.|TRBV7-9|TRBJ1-6|.
TGTGCCAGCAGCTTAGAAGCTCCGGACCCACTTAATTCACCCCTCCACTTT
CASSLEAPDPLNSPLHF
>.|TRBV5-6|TRBJ1-1|.
TGTGCCAGCAGCCTAGCACGTGAAGCTTTCTTT
CASSLAREAFF
>.|TRBV6-2/TRBV6-3|TRBJ2-1|few
TGTGCCAGCAGCAACGGGGTGCGCTCCTACAATGAGCAGTTCTTC
CASSNGVRSYNEQFF
>TRBD1|TRBV9|TRBJ2-7|.
TGTGCCAGCAGCGTCGGACAGGGTATTGACTACGAGCAGTACTTC
CASSVGQGIDYEQYF
>.|TRBV20-1|TRBJ1-1|.
TGCAGTGCTAGAGATGACCCACGTAACACTGAAGCTTTCTTT
CSARDDPRNTEAFF
>.|TRBV29-1|TRBJ1-2|few
TGCAGCGTTGAAGCACCGGGCGGCTACACCTTC
CSVEAPGGYTF
>.|TRBV11-3|TRBJ2-1|few
TGTGCCAGCAGCTTAGCTACAGGGCGGGAACAGTTCTTC
CASSLATGREQFF
>TRBD2|TRBV7-2|TRBJ2-3|few
TGTGCCAGCAGCGAAGCGTCGAGCGGGGGGTCGGATACGCAGTATTTT
CASSEASSGGSDTQYF
>TRBD2|TRBV5-1|TRBJ2-7|.
TGCGCCAGCAGCTTTATTAGCGGGGGCTCCTACGAGCAGTACTTC
CASSFISGGSYEQYF
>.|TRBV7-2|TRBJ2-2|few
TGTGCCAGCAGCTTAGCGGGGGCAGGGTATACCGGGGAGCTGTTTTTT
CASSLAGAGYTGELFF
>TRBD1|TRBV6-5|TRBJ2-1|few
TGTGCCAGTCGGGCCAGGGGGCGCGTGAATGAGCAGTTCTTC
CASRARGRVNEQFF
>.|TRBV6-2/TRBV6-3|TRBJ2-6|.
TGTGCCAGCAGCGCGCCCTTGCCCTCTTCTGGGGCCAACGTCCTGACTTTC
CASSAPLPSSGANVLTF
>TRBD2|TRBV4-1|TRBJ2-3|few
TGCGCCAGCACCATTAGCGGGGCGACAGATACGCAGTATTTT
CASTISGATDTQYF
>TRBD1|TRBV25-1|TRBJ1-1|few
TGTGCCAGCAGTGACCCGGGACAGCCGAACACTGAAGCTTTCTTT
CASSDPGQPNTEAFF
>.|TRBV6-6|TRBJ2-6|many
TGTGCCAGCAGTTACTCTGGGGCCAACGTCCTGACTTTC
CASSYSGANVLTF
>.|TRBV11-2|TRBJ1-4|few
TGTGCCAGCAGCTTAGATTACACCTCTGCAACTAATGAAAAACTGTTTTTT
CASSLDYTSATNEKLFF
>.|TRBV6-5|TRBJ2-3|few
TGTGCCAGCAGGCCCTGGGCACAGGGCTCTACGCAGTATTTT
CASRPWAQGSTQYF
>.|TRBV7-9|TRBJ1-1|few
TGTGCCAGCAGCTCCACATTCCGGGACCGACTAACGAACACTGAAGCTTTCTTT
CASSSTFRDRLTNTEAFF
>.|TRBV20-1|TRBJ2-1|.
TGCAGTGCTAGAAGTCCGACAGGATACAATGAGCAGTTCTTC
CSARSPTGYNEQFF
>.|TRBV12-5|TRBJ1-2|few
TGTGCTAGTGGTTTCGGGACATCCTATGGCTACACCTTC
CASGFGTSYGYTF
>.|TRBV10-2|TRBJ1-3|.
TGCGCCAGCAGTGATGGAAGCTCTGGAAACACCATATATTTT
CASSDGSSGNTIYF
>.|TRBV12-3/TRBV12-4|TRBJ2-1|.
TGTGCCAGCAGTTTTGTGGGCGGTGGCCAGTTCTTC
CASSFVGGGQFF
>TRBD2|TRBV6-1|TRBJ2-3|once
TGTGCCAGGACCCGGACTAGCGGGGTCGTGGATACGCAGTATTTT
CARTRTSGVVDTQYF
>TRBD1|TRBV7-2|TRBJ1-5|.
TGTGCCAGCAGCAGGACAGGGGGCGGTCAGCCCCAGCATTTT
CASSRTGGGQPQHF
>.|TRBV4-2|TRBJ2-2|many
TGTGCCAGCAGCCAAGATAGGAACCAGACGAACACCGGGGAGCTGTTTTTT
CASSQDRNQTNTGELFF
>TRBD2|TRBV20-1|TRBJ2-3|.
TGCAGTGCCCCGGGACTAGGTGCAGATACGCAGTATTTT
CSAPGLGADTQYF
>.|TRBV10-2|TRBJ2-3|.
TGCGCCAGCAGTGGGGCCTTCACAGATACGCAGTATTTT
CASSGAFTDTQYF